A selection of T cell receptor beta chains follows, all from one sample in a study of cytomegalovirus exposure and HLA in healthy donors. Sequencing used immunoSEQ multiplex PCR; TCRdb keeps in-frame clones, though not all of them. The sample includes some 120,000 clones, 80% seen only once; the top ten take about 2.5%. Input material: PBMCs. The source of these receptors is a man aged 25-45 years in good health and CMV-seronegative. The CDR3 runs from the conserved cysteine through the conserved F or W. A D gene is named only where the DNA matches it firmly. Size tells how often a clone was seen (once, few, many) or the class of an expanded clone, and some rows leave it out.

>TRBV19|.|TRBJ1-1|few
TGTGCCAGTAGTATCGGGGTCATGATTGAAGCTTTCTTT
CASSIGVMIEAFF
>TRBV5-1|.|TRBJ2-3|once
TGCGCCAGCAAGGGGACAGATACGCAGTATTTT
CASKGTDTQYF
>TRBV9|TRBD2|TRBJ2-5|.
TGTGCCAGCAGCCCACGGACTAGCGGGAGTCGCGAGACCCAGTACTTC
CASSPRTSGSRETQYF
>TRBV19|TRBD2|TRBJ2-1|once
TGTGCCAGCAGGAGAAGCGGGAGGGCCATCGATGAGCAGTTCTTC
CASRRSGRAIDEQFF
>TRBV28|.|TRBJ1-4|.
TGTGCCAGCAGTCCCCTCCTAAAAGTCGATGAAAAACTGTTTTTT
CASSPLLKVDEKLFF
>TRBV18|.|TRBJ1-1|.
TGTGCCAGCTCACCCATAGCCTATACCATGAACACTGAAGCTTTCTTT
CASSPIAYTMNTEAFF
>TRBV9|TRBD1|TRBJ1-2|.
TGTGCCAGCAACGCGGGACAGACCCTACTCCATGGCTACCCCTTC
CASNAGQTLLHGYPF
>TRBV7-9|.|TRBJ2-1|.
TGTGCCAGCAGCTTACTGTTCGTTGAGCAGTTCTTC
CASSLLFVEQFF
>TRBV27|TRBD2|TRBJ2-7|.
TGTGCCAGCAGTGGGAGGACTAGCGAGCAGTACTTC
CASSGRTSEQYF
>TRBV14|TRBD2|TRBJ2-7|.
TGTGCCAGCAGTCTACTAGCGGGAGTTTACGAGCAGTACTTC
CASSLLAGVYEQYF
>TRBV29-1|TRBD2|TRBJ2-7|.
TGCAGCGTGACTAGCGGGGGGTCCTACGAGCAGTACTTC
CSVTSGGSYEQYF
>TRBV7-2|.|TRBJ2-5|once
TGTGCCAGCAGCTTAGTAGGGGCCGGGCAAGAGACCCAGTACTTC
CASSLVGAGQETQYF
>TRBV7-2|.|TRBJ2-1|.
TGTGCCAGCAGCTTAACTATTCTAGAAACTCTTCGCAATGAGCAGTTCTTC
CASSLTILETLRNEQFF
>TRBV18|TRBD2|TRBJ2-7|.
TGTGCCAGCTCACCAGTAGCGGGGACCTACGAGCAGTACTTC
CASSPVAGTYEQYF
>TRBV6-5|.|TRBJ1-2|.
TGTGCCAGCAGTTACTCTTTGGGCACTCTAGCATATGGCTACACCTTC
CASSYSLGTLAYGYTF
>TRBV5-1|.|TRBJ1-1|.
TGCGCCAGCAGCCGAATCGGTGGAACTATTATGAACACTGAAGCTTTCTTT
CASSRIGGTIMNTEAFF
>TRBV6-6|TRBD1|TRBJ2-3|.
TGTGCCACACACAAACCCGGGACAGGATATACAGATACGCAGTATTTT
CATHKPGTGYTDTQYF
>TRBV11-3|.|TRBJ2-7|.
TGTGCCAGCAGCTTAGACCCAGGTACTCCCTACGAGCAGTACTTC
CASSLDPGTPYEQYF
>TRBV19|.|TRBJ2-1|.
TGTGCCAGTAGTAGGGGGCCACCGCGGGCTGAGCAGTTCTTC
CASSRGPPRAEQFF
>TRBV7-9|.|TRBJ1-5|.
TGTGCCAGCAGCTCCGAGGGGGGGAGGCAGCCCCAGCATTTT
CASSSEGGRQPQHF
>TRBV2|TRBD1|TRBJ2-7|few
TGTGCCAGCAGTGTGGGACAGGGTGGCTACGAGCAGTACTTC
CASSVGQGGYEQYF
>TRBV2|TRBD1|TRBJ2-3|.
TGTGCCAGCAGCGAGTGGACAGGGGCAACCGATACGCAGTATTTT
CASSEWTGATDTQYF
>TRBV4-1|TRBD1|TRBJ2-7|.
TGCGCCAGCAGCAGCCCCCGGGACAGGGAGGACTACGAGCAGTACTTC
CASSSPRDREDYEQYF
>TRBV18|.|TRBJ2-7|.
TGTGCCAGCTCCGAGCGGACCTCCACGGCCTACGAGCAGTACTTC
CASSERTSTAYEQYF
>TRBV9|TRBD2|TRBJ2-3|.
TGTGCCAGCAGCGTAGTGGGACTAGCGCCGACAGATACGCAGTATTTT
CASSVVGLAPTDTQYF
>TRBV19|TRBD2|TRBJ2-7|.
TGTGCCAGTAGCGAAGGAGCGGGACCCTACGAGCAGTACTTC
CASSEGAGPYEQYF
>TRBV14|TRBD2|TRBJ2-3|.
TGTGCCAGCAGCCCGGGACTATACACAGATACGCAGTATTTT
CASSPGLYTDTQYF
>TRBV19|.|TRBJ1-4|.
TGTGCCAGTAGTACCCCTGCCAAGGGGTGGGCAACTAATGAAAAACTGTTTTTT
CASSTPAKGWATNEKLFF
>TRBV19|TRBD1|TRBJ1-1|.
TGTGCCAGTAGTATAGTGACAGGGGGTACTGAAGCTTTCTTT
CASSIVTGGTEAFF
>TRBV27|TRBD1|TRBJ2-7|once
TGTGCCAGCAGTCCCCCCGGGACAGGACGCTACGAGCAGTACTTC
CASSPPGTGRYEQYF
>TRBV11-3|.|TRBJ2-2|.
TGTGCCAGCAGCTCTCGGACAGAGGTTGCCGGGGAGCTGTTTTTT
CASSSRTEVAGELFF
>TRBV5-4|TRBD2|TRBJ2-2|once
TGTGCCAGCAGCTCAGGGACTAGCGGCAACACCGGGGAGCTGTTTTTT
CASSSGTSGNTGELFF
>TRBV5-8|.|TRBJ1-5|.
TGTGCCAGCAGCCCTGGACAACTTAGCAATCAGCCCCAGCATTTT
CASSPGQLSNQPQHF
>TRBV5-1|.|TRBJ1-2|few
TGCGCCAGCAGCTGGGGGAAGGGAGGGGACTATGGCTACACCTTC
CASSWGKGGDYGYTF
>TRBV6-1|TRBD1|TRBJ1-5|.
TGTGCCAGCAGTGTTACCCAGGGGGCTTTTCAGCCCCAGAATTTT
CASSVTQGAFQPQNF
>TRBV6-6|TRBD2|TRBJ2-5|.
TGTGCCAGCACCCCACCGACTAGCGGCCCGGAGACCCAGTACTTC
CASTPPTSGPETQYF
>TRBV2|TRBD1|TRBJ1-5|.
TGTGCCAGCACCCGTATCCGGGGACAGAGCTATAGCAATCAGCCCCAGCATTTT
CASTRIRGQSYSNQPQHF
>TRBV28|TRBD2|TRBJ2-5|.
TGTGCCAGCACCCAAGAGCGGGGATACTCGGAGACCCAGTACTTC
CASTQERGYSETQYF
>TRBV5-1|.|TRBJ2-7|.
TGCGCCAGCAGCTTAGACTCCTTTAGTACCTACGAGCAGTACTTC
CASSLDSFSTYEQYF
>TRBV6-1|TRBD2|TRBJ2-7|.
TGTGCCAGCAGTGCTAGCGGGGCCTCCTACGAGCAGTACTTC
CASSASGASYEQYF
>TRBV30|.|TRBJ1-1|few
TGTGCCTGGAGTGTAAGCACGGGGACTGAAGCTTTCTTT
CAWSVSTGTEAFF
>TRBV7-9|TRBD2|TRBJ2-7|few
TGTGCCAGCAGCACCAAAGGGACTAGCGATTTAGGAGAGCAGTACTTC
CASSTKGTSDLGEQYF
>TRBV29-1|.|TRBJ1-5|.
TGCAGCGTTTGGACCGGGACATGGGGCAATCAGCCCCAGAATTTT
CSVWTGTWGNQPQNF
>TRBV25-1|TRBD1|TRBJ1-2|.
TGTGCCAGCAGTGAATACAGGGGGCGCCCAGGCTATGGCTACACCTTC
CASSEYRGRPGYGYTF
>TRBV7-9|TRBD2|TRBJ2-7|once
TGTGCCAGCAGCGACGGACTAGCTGTCGGAGAGCAGTACTTC
CASSDGLAVGEQYF
>TRBV27|TRBD2|TRBJ2-1|.
TGTGCCAGCAGTTCGTGGACTAGCGGGAGATCCTACAATGAGCAGTTCTTC
CASSSWTSGRSYNEQFF